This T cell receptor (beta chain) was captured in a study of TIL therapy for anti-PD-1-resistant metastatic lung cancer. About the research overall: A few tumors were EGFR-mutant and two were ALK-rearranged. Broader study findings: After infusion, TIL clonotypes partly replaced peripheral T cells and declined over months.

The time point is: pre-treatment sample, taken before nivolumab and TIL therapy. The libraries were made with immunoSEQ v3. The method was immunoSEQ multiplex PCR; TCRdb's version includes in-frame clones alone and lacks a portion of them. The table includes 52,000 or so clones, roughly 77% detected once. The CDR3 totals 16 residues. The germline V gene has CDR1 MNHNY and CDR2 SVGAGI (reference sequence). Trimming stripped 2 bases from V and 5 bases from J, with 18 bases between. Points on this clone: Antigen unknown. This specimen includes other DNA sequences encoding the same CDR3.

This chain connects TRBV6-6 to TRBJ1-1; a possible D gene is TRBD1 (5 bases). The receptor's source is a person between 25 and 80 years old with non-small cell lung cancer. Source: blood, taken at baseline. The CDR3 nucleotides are TGTGCCAGCAGTTACCGATTGACGGGGGTGTTGACTGAAGCTTTCTTT. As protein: CASSYRLTGVLTEAFF.